These 18 T cell receptor beta chains were all obtained from the same sample, sequenced in a study of HIV-infected patients and healthy controls. cDNA was made from about 500 ng RNA using alpha and beta constant primers. Using multiplexing indices, alpha and beta chain libraries were generated apart by chain-specific third strand synthesis. TCRdb recomputed calls from the 5' RACE reads with MiXCR, one row per CDR3 protein. The sample lists roughly 15,000 distinct CDR3 sequences, more than 8% occurring once. The repertoire came from unfractionated whole blood and reflected all unsorted peripheral T cells. The specimen sequenced was blood. The receptors originated from an adult in good health.

V gene TRBV19 combines with J gene TRBJ2-1; 7 bases line up with TRBD2. The CDR3 has 13 amino acids. With 6 bases clipped from V and 8 bases from J, the junction kept 7 bases outside the gene matches. Germline CDR1 reads LNHDA; CDR2 reads SQIVND (reference sequence). The CDR3 DNA is TGTGCCAGTAGACTTGCGGGAGTATATGAGCAGTTCTTC. Translated: CASRLAGVYEQFF. The variable domain in full, with the rest retrieved from reference TRBV19 and TRBJ2-1, is DGGITQSPKYLFRKEGQNVTLSCEQNLNHDAMYWYRQDPGQGLRLIYYSQIVNDFQKGDIAEGYSVSREKKESFPLTVTSAQKNPTAFYLCASRLAGVYEQFFGPGTRLTVL.

By share of the sample, this clonotype is medium-sized (0.01 to 0.1%). This sequence joins TRBV10-1 and TRBJ2-1; tentative D call: TRBD1 (5 bases). V dropped 2 bases and J dropped 9 bases, with 5 bases sitting between them. This CDR3 is built from 11 residues. In germline, CDR1 is WNHNN, CDR2 SYGVQD (reference sequence). The CDR3 protein is CASSEQGEQFF. The CDR3 DNA reads TGCGCCAGCAGTGAGCAGGGTGAGCAGTTCTTC.

This clonotype was observed at least ten times. The chain uses TRBV27 and TRBJ1-5, with D perhaps TRBD1 (5 bases). The V end lost 2 bases, the J end lost 4 bases, and 12 bases lay between the germline ends. Germline-derived CDR1 and CDR2 are MNHEY and SMNVEV (reference sequence). CDR3 length: 15 residues. The CDR3 spells CASSLNRGGNQPQHF. The CDR3, as DNA: TGTGCCAGCAGTTTAAACCGGGGCGGGAATCAGCCCCAGCATTTT.

This clonotype is termed medium-sized. The V and J genes are TRBV29-1 and TRBJ1-5; 8 nucleotides agree with TRBD1. Trimming took 2 bases from V and 5 from J; bases not matched to a gene: 2. The CDR3 length is 13 residues. The germline CDR1 and CDR2 sequences are SQVTM and ANQGSEA. The DNA for the CDR3 is TGCAGCGTTGAAACACAGGGGGATCAGCCCCAGCATTTT. Translation gives CSVETQGDQPQHF.

Regarding this clonotype: This could be a read error, since a much larger clone is one nucleotide away. The rearrangement links TRBV19 to TRBJ2-1; D unclear. Germline V gene data show CDR1 as LNHDA and CDR2 as SQIVND (reference sequence). Trimming removed 4 bases at V and 8 bases at J, with 18 bases between. The CDR3 totals 15 residues. CDR3 loop: CASSTPADPKDEQFF. DNA of the CDR3: TGTGCCAGTAGTACTCCCGCGGACCCTAAGGATGAGCAGTTCTTC.

This clonotype was observed many times. The rearrangement uses TRBV10-3 and TRBJ2-7; D uncertain. From germline, CDR1 is ENHRY and CDR2 SYGVKD. The CDR3 runs to 12 residues. Trimming removed 10 bases from V and 2 bases from J, with 12 bases in between. The CDR3 is CATGLDAYEQYV. The CDR3 DNA is TGTGCCACCGGCTTAGACGCCTACGAGCAGTACGTC.

A few counts support this clonotype. The rearrangement joins TRBV19 to TRBJ1-1; D not resolved. Germline loops: CDR1 LNHDA, CDR2 SQIVND (reference sequence). V lost 0 bases and J lost 0, with 17 bases in between. The CDR3 has 18 amino acids. The CDR3 DNA sequence: TGTGCCAGTAGTATAGATCGTAAATCCGCGGTCGTGAACACTGAAGCTTTCTTT. This translates into CASSIDRKSAVVNTEAFF.

This clonotype is a singleton in its sample. A much larger clone is a single base away; this may be a read error. The chain couples TRBV6-5 to TRBJ2-7; no firm D call. From germline, CDR1 is MNHEY and CDR2 SVGAGI. The germline V and J ends were trimmed by 4 bases and 6 bases, with 10 bases remaining between them. The CDR3 runs 12 residues. The chain's CDR3 is CASSFRSCEQYV. CDR3 nucleotides: TGTGCCAGCAGTTTCCGGAGCTGCGAGCAGTACGTC.

In this sample, this clonotype turned up many times. The rearrangement uses TRBV6-1 and TRBJ2-5; D uncertain. This CDR3 has 13 amino acids. The germline V gene encodes CDR1 MNHNS and CDR2 SASEGT. Trimming pared 7 bases from V and 0 bases from J, leaving 9 bases between. CDR3 DNA sequence: TGTGCCAGCACTCCCGGTCACCAAGAGACCCAGTACTTC. It is translated as CASTPGHQETQYF.

This clonotype was seen ten or more times. This rearrangement joins TRBV11-3 to TRBJ1-1; D is ambiguous. CDR1 is SGHNT and CDR2 is YENEEA in the germline V gene. The length of the CDR3 is 14 residues. Trimming removed 1 base from V and 4 bases from J, with 10 bases in between. CDR3 in amino acids: CASSLVGSGTEAFF. CDR3 sequence (DNA): TGTGCCAGCAGCTTAGTTGGGTCGGGCACTGAAGCTTTCTTT.

This chain connects TRBV18 to TRBJ1-5, with TRBD1 identical over 10 bases. The length of the CDR3 is 14 residues. V trimming: 4 bases; J trimming: 6 bases; junction bases outside the gene matches: 3. CDR1 and CDR2 from the germline V gene are KGHSH and LQKENI. The CDR3 protein is CASSRDRGGQPQHF. The CDR3 DNA reads as TGTGCCAGCTCACGGGACAGGGGCGGTCAGCCCCAGCATTTT.

This clonotype was recorded at least ten times. The V and J genes are TRBV7-9 and TRBJ1-1; a possible D gene is TRBD1 (6 bases). V shed 2 bases and J shed 1 base, with 11 bases lying between them. The germline V gene has CDR1 SEHNR and CDR2 FQNEAQ (reference sequence). CDR3 length: 15 residues. The CDR3 DNA sequence: TGTGCCAGCAGCTTATGGACAGACCCGAACACTGAAGCTTTCTTT. Amino acid sequence: CASSLWTDPNTEAFF.

This clonotype was observed many times. V and J are TRBV18 and TRBJ2-3; 12 bases are a match to TRBD2. Germline CDR1 reads KGHSH; CDR2 reads LQKENI. This CDR3 is 16 amino acids long. J was trimmed by 4 bases and V by 6 bases; bases with no gene match: 8. This CDR3 reads CASSTTSGSLPDTQYF. For the CDR3, the DNA is TGTGCCAGCTCGACGACTAGCGGGAGTCTACCAGATACGCAGTATTTT.

This clonotype was counted many times. The V call is TRBV11-2, the J call TRBJ2-1; D tentatively reads TRBD1 or TRBD2 (5 bases each). The germline gives CDR1 SGHAT, CDR2 FQNNGV. Trimming shortened V by 11 bases and J by 7 bases, and 15 bases separated the two germline ends. The CDR3 has 12 amino acids. CDR3 in DNA: TGTGCCTCAAGAGGGGAAGTGAATGAGCAGTTCTTC. This sequence encodes CASRGEVNEQFF.

This clonotype was counted only a few times. This chain connects TRBV7-2 to TRBJ2-5, with D unresolved. The CDR3 is 13 residues long. CDR1 and CDR2 (germline): SGHTA, FQGNSA. V shed 5 bases and J shed 0 bases, with 7 bases lying between them. CDR3 sequence (DNA): TGTGCCAGCAGCCGGACCAACCAAGAGACCCAGTACTTC. Protein: CASSRTNQETQYF.

This clonotype occurred many times. The J gene is TRBJ2-7, the V gene TRBV20-1; 7 nucleotides match TRBD1. The CDR3 is 14 residues long. Trimming took 5 bases from V and 6 from J; bases not matched to a gene: 13. Germline-derived CDR1 and CDR2 are DFQATT and SNEGSKA (reference sequence). CDR3 DNA: TGCAGTGCTTTTCGTATGACAGGGCCAGGCGAGCAGTACTTC. This encodes CSAFRMTGPGEQYF.

This clonotype was counted many times. The gene calls are TRBV7-3 and TRBJ2-3, with 9 bases identical to TRBD2. This CDR3 is 14 amino acids long. Trimming removed 5 bases from V and 6 bases from J; junction bases left unmatched: 6. The germline gives CDR1 SGHTA, CDR2 FQGTGA. The CDR3 spells CASSPGTSYDTQYF. CDR3 bases: TGTGCCAGCAGCCCAGGGACTAGCTACGATACGCAGTATTTT.

The chain is built from TRBV4-2 and TRBJ2-5, with D possibly matching TRBD1 (8 bases). Trimming left V 3 bases short and J 5 bases short, with 19 bases between. In germline, CDR1 is LGHNA, CDR2 YNFKEQ. This CDR3 is 16 amino acids long. The CDR3 spells CASSHGQGGSGETQYF. CDR3 nucleotides: TGTGCCAGCAGCCATGGACAGGGCGGGAGCGGGGAGACCCAGTACTTC.